The text below deals with one T cell receptor beta chain. Its antigen is as yet unknown. The repertoire was sequenced with immunoSEQ multiplex PCR; TCRdb's copy has only in-frame clones and lacks some. The table lists 160,000 or so clones, about 90% of them singletons, with about 9.8% in the top ten. The data were obtained in a study of T cell responses to AZD1222 COVID-19 vaccine. Points from the study as a whole: A rise in Spike-specific TCR breadth and depth followed two AZD1222 doses. No day 14 peak samples; only post-peak repertoires were characterized.

Samples with a second dose at about 4 or about 12 weeks were pooled together. Germline CDR1 reads SGHDN; CDR2 reads FVKESK. The length of the CDR3 is 15 residues. With 4 bases clipped from V and 5 bases from J, the junction kept 8 bases outside the gene matches. The sequences come from peripheral blood, collected 28 days after the second AZD1222 dose. This sequence originates from an adult who received the AZD1222 COVID-19 vaccine. The chain couples TRBV14 to TRBJ2-1; 7 nucleotides agree with TRBD1. The CDR3 DNA follows: TGTGCCAGCAGCCGAGCCGGGACAGTGAACAATGAGCAGTTCTTC. It codes for CASSRAGTVNNEQFF.